This record concerns one T cell receptor beta chain sequence. The target antigen is unknown. This sample was included in a study of shared clonotypes between healthy human individuals. Study conclusions and caveats: Naive CD4 clonotypes were shared across a handful of donors at around 5%. Generation probabilities were higher for clonotypes shared across all four sorted-subset donors than for unshared ones.

Measured with immunoSEQ multiplex PCR; TCRdb has only the in-frame clones, and not every one. This table holds more than 2,000,000 clones, approximately 93% found once. CDR1 is MGHRA and CDR2 is YSYEKL in the germline V gene. Between the trimmed V and J ends, which lost 2 bases and 2 bases, there was a span of 1 base. The CDR3 sequence is 13 residues long. The sample comprised naive CD4+ T cells from PBMCs. Indicated subset: CD45RA+ positively selected. The TCR originated in a man in his late teens or twenties in good health. Some clones in this sample may be carry-over from other donors' samples. V gene TRBV4-1 combines with J gene TRBJ2-6; D is undetermined. The CDR3 here is CASSQTGANVLTF. For the CDR3, the DNA is TGCGCCAGCAGCCAAACTGGGGCCAACGTCCTGACTTTC.